These 8 T cell receptor beta chains came from one sample sequenced in a study of PD-L1 blockade in urothelial cancer. The protocol was immunoSEQ multiplex PCR, while the TCRdb copy is restricted to in-frame clones and leaves out a portion. The sample records under 30,000 clones, around 87% being singletons. Sequenced here: PBMCs, sampled around atezolizumab (anti-PD-L1) treatment. Receptors were obtained from a man aged 45-60 years with urothelial cancer.

This clone is a singleton in its sample. The rearrangement joins TRBV4-1 to TRBJ1-4, with D possibly TRBD1 on 5 matching bases. The V and J ends lost 2 bases and 0 bases respectively, with 19 bases between them. The CDR3 has 19 amino acids. Germline V gene lookup returns CDR1 MGHRA and CDR2 YSYEKL. CDR3 amino acids: CASSQYLVGGTATNEKLFF. The CDR3 DNA follows: TGCGCCAGCAGCCAATATCTCGTCGGGGGGACTGCAACTAATGAAAAACTGTTTTTT.

This clone has a handful of counts. The gene calls are TRBV13 and TRBJ2-7; 7 nucleotides align to TRBD1. Germline V CDR1 and CDR2: PRHDT, FYEKMQ (reference sequence). CDR3 length: 14 residues. Unmatched junction bases numbered 5, after V lost 4 bases and J lost 2 bases. The CDR3 DNA reads as TGTGCCAGCAGCTCCGGGCAGGGGGCCTACGAGCAGTACTTC. Amino acids: CASSSGQGAYEQYF.

The CDR3 sequence: CASKIAGVSSDTQYF. The CDR3 DNA sequence: TGTGCCAGTAAAATAGCGGGAGTCTCCTCAGATACGCAGTATTTT. The chain recombines TRBV19 with TRBJ2-3, with 9 bases matching TRBD2. The V segment lost 7 bases and the J segment 4 bases; nucleotides outside the gene matches: 9. The CDR3 is made up of 15 amino acids. Germline V lookup: CDR1 LNHDA, CDR2 SQIVND (reference sequence).

This chain uses TRBV28 with TRBJ1-3; D possibly corresponds to TRBD1 (6 bases). Trimming took 6 bases from V and 1 from J, leaving 19 bases between them. Germline CDR1 and CDR2: MDHEN and SYDVKM. There are 17 residues in the CDR3. The DNA for the CDR3 is TGTGCCAGCAGCTACCCCGACAGGAGAAAGTCTGGAAACACCATATATTTT. Protein: CASSYPDRRKSGNTIYF.

The rearrangement links TRBV10-2 to TRBJ1-2; D is possibly TRBD1 (5 bases). V was trimmed by 2 bases and J by 4 bases, leaving 11 bases between them. Per germline, CDR1 WSHSY and CDR2 SAAADI. There are 14 residues in the CDR3. The CDR3 reads CASSETTGIYGYTF. CDR3 bases: TGCGCCAGCAGTGAGACCACAGGAATCTATGGCTACACCTTC.

V and J are TRBV28 and TRBJ2-7, with 9 bases identical to TRBD2. Germline-derived CDR1 and CDR2 are MDHEN and SYDVKM. CDR3 length: 16 amino acids. J was trimmed by 4 bases and V by 8 bases; bases with no gene match: 15. DNA of the CDR3: TGTGCCAGCGGACCCCACCGGGGCGGGAGGGGGTACGAGCAGTACTTC. Translating it yields CASGPHRGGRGYEQYF.

The V call is TRBV11-2, the J call TRBJ1-3; D remains ambiguous. The CDR3 is made up of 12 amino acids. The ends were cut back, 1 base at V and 5 bases at J, with 3 bases in the middle. From germline, CDR1 is SGHAT and CDR2 FQNNGV. The CDR3: CASSLARNTIYF. The CDR3 nucleotides read TGTGCCAGCAGCTTAGCCAGAAACACCATATATTTT.

This chain joins TRBV4-3 and TRBJ2-4; 9 bases are shared with TRBD1. After removal of 3 bases from V and 7 bases from J, the junction contained 7 bases not matched to a gene. The CDR3 spans 15 residues. CDR1 and CDR2 (germline): LGHNA, YSLEER. The CDR3 loop is CASSQVGTGKNIQYF. The DNA of the CDR3 is TGCGCCAGCAGCCAGGTCGGGACAGGGAAGAACATTCAGTACTTC.